What follows are 18 T cell receptor beta chains derived from one specimen sequenced in a study of T cells in Graves' hyperthyroidism and ophthalmopathy (dated by TCRdb to 2018 to 2020). Library generation was performed with multiplex PCR. Sequencing was carried out with an Illumina HiSeq 2000. The TCR beta CDR3 regions were amplified from the RNA transcripts. A first-round RT-PCR of the TCR CDR3 used the HTBI primer set with the Qiagen OneStep RT-PCR kit. TCRdb cleaned the public reads at Q25 with fastp, built clones with MiXCR and kept in-frame beta chains. Entries that share a CDR3 protein sequence are merged under the most common genes and DNA. The sample table holds roughly 500,000 distinct CDR3 sequences, of which about 43% were seen once. The ten largest make up over 15% of the sample. Material for sequencing was peripheral blood or thyroid tissue (not recorded which). All receptors derive from an adult woman with Graves' disease, either hyperthyroidism or ophthalmopathy (not recorded which).

This clonotype was seen at least ten times. The V gene is TRBV5-4, the J gene TRBJ2-7; 10 bases are shared with TRBD2. Germline V gene sequence: CDR1 SGHNT, CDR2 YYREEE (reference sequence). J gave up 4 bases and V 6 bases, and 16 bases lay outside the gene matches. This CDR3 is 17 amino acids long. The CDR3 spells CASTEGGLLAGRYEQYF. Written as DNA, the CDR3 is TGTGCCAGCACCGAAGGGGGGCTACTAGCGGGAAGGTACGAGCAGTACTTC.

This chain links TRBV2 with TRBJ1-6; D unresolved. This CDR3 has 15 residues. CDR1 and CDR2 from the germline V gene are SNHLY and FYNNEI. Trimming took off 0 bases at V and 6 bases at J, with 9 bases between the two ends. CDR3 DNA: TGTGCCAGCAGTGAAGCGGGCGTCAGTAATTCACCCCTCCACTTT. Its protein is CASSEAGVSNSPLHF.

This sequence joins TRBV12-3 or TRBV12-4 and TRBJ1-2; no definite D call. This CDR3 is 11 amino acids long. Deletions cut 3 bases from V and 8 bases from J, with 7 bases between. The chain's CDR3 is CASSLREGYTF. The CDR3 nucleotides read TGTGCCAGCAGTTTGCGGGAGGGCTACACCTTC.

V is TRBV19 and J is TRBJ2-7, with 10 nucleotides matching TRBD1. V lost 4 bases and J lost 3; bases outside the gene matches: 9. CDR3 length equals 16 residues. Germline CDR1 is LNHDA and CDR2 is SQIVND (reference sequence). The CDR3 DNA reads TGTGCCAGTAGTACCCATGGACAGGGGGGGAGCTACGAGCAGTACTTC. This codes for CASSTHGQGGSYEQYF. Drawing the rest from reference TRBV19 and TRBJ2-7, the complete variable domain is DGGITQSPKYLFRKEGQNVTLSCEQNLNHDAMYWYRQDPGQGLRLIYYSQIVNDFQKGDIAEGYSVSREKKESFPLTVTSAQKNPTAFYLCASSTHGQGGSYEQYFGPGTRLTVT.

On this clonotype itself: This may come from a read error, since a much larger clone is one base off. J is TRBJ2-5 and V is TRBV7-3; weak D call: TRBD2 (5 bases). Germline assignment: CDR1 SGHTA and CDR2 FQGTGA. This CDR3 comprises 15 residues. CDR3 sequence reads: CASSYSGKIQEAQYF. The CDR3 DNA is TGCGCCAGCAGCTATTCGGGGAAGATTCAAGAGGCCCAGTACTTC.

Regarding this clonotype: It may be a read error: a sequence one base away is much more abundant. The chain carries TRBV6-6 and TRBJ2-7, with TRBD1 as a possible D gene (5 bases). The CDR3 contains 14 residues. Germline assignment: CDR1 MNHNY and CDR2 SVGAGI (reference sequence). The CDR3 DNA reads as TGTGCCAGCCTCCTCTCAGGGCGCCCCTACGAGCGGTACTTC. The encoded protein is CASLLSGRPYERYF.

This clonotype was seen many times. Sequence at one end of the junction differs from germline and may be a read error. The chain is built from TRBV12-3 or TRBV12-4 and TRBJ1-1; D gene ambiguous. This CDR3 region has 11 residues. In nucleotides, the CDR3 is TGTGCCAGCAGTTTCACGGAACAGCCTAACTTT. Amino acid sequence: CASSFTEQPNF.

The genes are TRBV10-1 and TRBJ2-7; unclear D gene. Germline-derived CDR1 and CDR2 are WNHNN and SYGVQD (reference sequence). Between the trimmed V and J ends, which lost 4 bases and 7 bases, there was a span of 14 bases. The CDR3 runs to 13 residues. CDR3 loop: CASSAGRLGEQYF. CDR3 bases: TGCGCCAGCAGTGCGGGCAGGCTGGGTGAGCAGTACTTC.

The V call is TRBV30, the J call TRBJ2-2, with a tentative D call TRBD1 (5 bases). The CDR3 covers 14 residues. Germline-derived CDR1 and CDR2 are GTSNPN and SVGIG (reference sequence). V was trimmed by 0 bases and J by 8 bases, leaving 13 bases between them. The CDR3 sequence is CAWSVLQGRGELFF. The CDR3 nucleotides read TGTGCCTGGAGTGTTCTGCAGGGTAGGGGGGAGCTGTTTTTT.

Turning to this clonotype: With a much larger clone just one base away, this may be a read error. The chain's CDR3 is CASSAVGSEAFF. CDR3 DNA: TGTGCCAGCAGTGCGGTGGGGTCAGAAGCTTTCTTT. J is TRBJ1-1 and V is TRBV27; D ambiguous. The CDR3 loop spans 12 amino acids. Deletions cut 5 bases from V and 8 bases from J, with 12 bases between. Germline V gene sequence: CDR1 MNHEY, CDR2 SMNVEV (reference sequence).

This clonotype was detected many times. The gene calls are TRBV6-1 and TRBJ2-7; D call uncertain. This CDR3 has 13 residues. Trimming removed 11 bases at V and 0 bases at J, with 14 bases between. Germline V lookup: CDR1 MNHNS, CDR2 SASEGT. In nucleotides, the CDR3 is TGTGCCCACAGTCCGCGAGCCTCCTACGAGCAGTACTTC. Residues: CAHSPRASYEQYF.

The rearrangement joins TRBV19 to TRBJ1-5, with 8 nucleotides matching TRBD1. This CDR3 is built from 16 residues. With 4 bases clipped from V and 10 bases from J, the junction kept 15 bases outside the gene matches. The germline V gene encodes CDR1 LNHDA and CDR2 SQIVND (reference sequence). For the CDR3, the DNA is TGTGCCAGTAGTACACCATACAGGGGGTACATCGTACCCCAGCATTTT. Translating gives CASSTPYRGYIVPQHF. The entire variable domain, with the rest obtained from reference TRBV19 and TRBJ1-5, is as follows: DGGITQSPKYLFRKEGQNVTLSCEQNLNHDAMYWYRQDPGQGLRLIYYSQIVNDFQKGDIAEGYSVSREKKESFPLTVTSAQKNPTAFYLCASSTPYRGYIVPQHFGDGTRLSIL.

The V and J genes are TRBV29-1 and TRBJ1-2, with D perhaps TRBD1 (5 bases). V was cut by 7 bases and J by 12 bases, with 18 bases left in between. Germline V gene lookup returns CDR1 SQVTM and CDR2 ANQGSEA. CDR3 size: 11 residues. The CDR3 spells CSAQGTVGNTF. The CDR3 DNA reads TGCAGCGCCCAAGGGACGGTTGGAAACACCTTC.

J is TRBJ1-1 and V is TRBV7-9, with D perhaps TRBD1 (6 bases). Trimming left V 8 bases short and J 6 bases short, with 19 bases between. This CDR3 comprises 14 residues. Germline CDR1 and CDR2: SEHNR and FQNEAQ (reference sequence). The CDR3 DNA reads TGTGCCAGCTTCATTTCGGGGGGCGGCCCTGAAGCTTTCTTT. Translated: CASFISGGGPEAFF. The whole variable domain, filled in from reference TRBV7-9 and TRBJ1-1, reads DTGVSQNPRHKITKRGQNVTFRCDPISEHNRLYWYRQTLGQGPEFLTYFQNEAQLEKSRLLSDRFSAERPKGSFSTLEIQRTEQGDSAMYLCASFISGGGPEAFFGQGTRLTVV.

The sample holds many counts of this clonotype. V is TRBV6-1 and J is TRBJ1-4; no clear D gene. Germline lookup yields CDR1 MNHNS and CDR2 SASEGT. The ends were cut back, 1 base at V and 10 bases at J, with 7 bases in the middle. The CDR3 is made up of 12 amino acids. The CDR3 loop is CASSEVIGKLFF. The CDR3 DNA reads TGTGCCAGCAGTGAAGTAATAGGAAAACTGTTTTTT.

The sample holds many counts of this clonotype. The chain has TRBV7-9 and TRBJ2-7, with 9 positions matching TRBD1. Germline CDR1 is SEHNR and CDR2 is FQNEAQ (reference sequence). The ends lost 4 bases at V and 4 bases at J; junction bases unmatched: 8. The CDR3 covers 15 residues. The CDR3 here is CASSSPGTGIYEQYF. In nucleotides, the CDR3 is TGTGCCAGCAGCTCCCCCGGGACAGGGATTTACGAGCAGTACTTC.

This clonotype was detected once. The chain links TRBV7-8 to TRBJ1-4; D ambiguous. Per the germline V gene, CDR1 is SGHVS and CDR2 is FQNEAQ. Trimming shortened V by 1 base and J by 0 bases, and 9 bases separated the two germline ends. The CDR3 contains 16 residues. Here the CDR3 reads CASSLEGVATNEKLFF. CDR3 DNA: TGTGCCAGCAGCTTAGAAGGAGTTGCAACTAATGAAAAACTGTTTTTT.

As to this clonotype: This may arise from a read error, as a much more abundant clone is one base away. The chain has TRBV28 and TRBJ2-7; D is unresolved. CDR1 is MDHEN and CDR2 is SYDVKM in the germline V gene. The CDR3 is 13 amino acids. Trimming shortened V by 8 bases and J by 4 bases, and 15 bases separated the two germline ends. The CDR3 spells CASGRSEIYEQYF. CDR3 bases: TGTGCCAGCGGAAGGTCGGAAATATACGAGCAGTACTTC.